This T cell receptor (beta chain) was retrieved from a study of T-cell reconstitution after alpha-beta-depleted transplantation in children. This clonotype appeared many times. Preparation of the TCRbeta library was carried out with unique molecular identifiers. A single record per CDR3 protein comes from TCRdb applying MiXCR to the PCR reads. The table records about 360,000 distinct CDR3 sequences, 13% of them present only once. The germline V gene encodes CDR1 DFQATT and CDR2 SNEGSKA (reference sequence). V shed 3 bases and J shed 7 bases, with 13 bases lying between them. This CDR3 contains 13 residues.

This clonotype was sampled from a human donor who donated a stem cell graft to a child with Fanconi anemia. The sequencing used PBMCs, collected from the stem cell graft. The chain carries TRBV20-1 and TRBJ2-1; the D gene could be TRBD1 or TRBD2 (6 bases each). The CDR3 DNA is TGCAGTGCTAGGGGGGGCAGAGAAAATGAGCAGTTCTTC. The encoded protein is CSARGGRENEQFF.